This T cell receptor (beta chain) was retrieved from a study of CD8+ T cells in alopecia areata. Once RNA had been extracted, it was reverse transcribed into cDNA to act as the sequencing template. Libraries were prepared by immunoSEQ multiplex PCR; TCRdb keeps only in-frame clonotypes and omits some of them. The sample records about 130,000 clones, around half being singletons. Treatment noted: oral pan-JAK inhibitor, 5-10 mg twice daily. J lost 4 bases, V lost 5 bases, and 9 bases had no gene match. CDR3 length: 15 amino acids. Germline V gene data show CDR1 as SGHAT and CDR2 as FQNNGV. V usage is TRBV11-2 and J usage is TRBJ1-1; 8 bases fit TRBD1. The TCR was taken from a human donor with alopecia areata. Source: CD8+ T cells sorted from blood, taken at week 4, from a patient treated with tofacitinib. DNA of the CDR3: TGTGCCAGCAGCCCCCTGACAGGGGTAGGCACTGAAGCTTTCTTT. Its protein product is CASSPLTGVGTEAFF.